One and the same sample provided the 9 T cell receptor beta chains below, sequenced in a study of glioma-infiltrating T cells. Using RNA template, CDR3s of TCR alpha and beta were amplified with iRepertoire arm-PCR. TCRdb reprocessed the multiplex PCR reads with MiXCR, giving one entry per CDR3 protein. There are 90,000 to 100,000 distinct CDR3 sequences in the sample; approximately 39% occur only once, and around two fifths lies in the top ten. Material for sequencing was glioma tissue, nonneoplastic brain tissue, or PBMCs (not recorded which). The receptor source for this set is a human donor with low-grade glioma or glioblastoma, undergoing nonglioma brain surgery, or in good health (not recorded which).

This chain uses TRBV5-6 with TRBJ2-6, with D perhaps matching TRBD2 (7 bases). There are 17 residues in the CDR3. V gave up 4 bases and J gave up 2 bases, with 16 bases separating them. Germline V gene lookup returns CDR1 SGHDT and CDR2 YYEEEE. In DNA form, the CDR3 reads TGTGCCAGCAGCAGACACAGGGACTACGCTGGGGCCAACGTCCTGACTTTC. Its translation is CASSRHRDYAGANVLTF.

Many counts were recorded for this clonotype. V is TRBV29-1 and J is TRBJ2-7; possible D gene TRBD1, 5 bases. V gave up 4 bases and J gave up 3 bases, with 10 bases separating them. This CDR3 region has 12 residues. Per the germline V gene, CDR1 is SQVTM and CDR2 is ANQGSEA. The CDR3 nucleotides are TGCAGCGTTGTAGTGACAGACTACGAGCAGTACTTC. Residues: CSVVVTDYEQYF.

Many counts were recorded for this clonotype. This chain uses TRBV7-9 with TRBJ2-7; 8 bases align to TRBD1. The germline gives CDR1 SEHNR, CDR2 FQNEAQ (reference sequence). Trimming cost V 5 bases and J 5 bases; bases outside gene matches: 8. The CDR3 is made up of 14 amino acids. The CDR3 loop is CASSPDRDFDEQYF. CDR3 DNA: TGTGCCAGCAGCCCGGACAGGGATTTTGACGAGCAGTACTTC.

About this clonotype: This could be a read error, since a much larger clone is one nucleotide away. This rearrangement joins TRBV9 to TRBJ2-5; D might be TRBD1 (6 bases). Germline V gives CDR1 SGDLS, CDR2 YYNGEE. This CDR3 is 14 amino acids long. V was clipped by 3 bases and J by 7 bases, with 16 bases between them. CDR3 DNA: TGTGCCAGCAGCGAGAGGGACACCCCTCGGACCCAGTACTTC. It codes for CASSERDTPRTQYF.

V and J are TRBV13 and TRBJ2-7; D ambiguous. Germline V gene data show CDR1 as PRHDT and CDR2 as FYEKMQ (reference sequence). The CDR3 is made up of 15 amino acids. Trimming pared 5 bases from V and 0 bases from J, leaving 14 bases between. The CDR3 region has the DNA TGTGCCAGCAGCGAACGGCCGTCTACCTCCTACGAGCAGTACTTC. The encoded protein is CASSERPSTSYEQYF.

This clonotype was seen at least ten times. CDR3 coding DNA: TGTGCCAGTAGTAGTAGACAGGTTGGGAATTCACCCCTCCACTTT. Encoded protein: CASSSRQVGNSPLHF. The chain carries TRBV19 and TRBJ1-6; maybe TRBD1 (6 bases). Germline values: CDR1 LNHDA, CDR2 SQIVND (reference sequence). V was trimmed by 4 bases and J by 7 bases, leaving 14 bases between them. The CDR3 is made up of 15 amino acids.

This clonotype has a count of ten or more. The chain links TRBV7-2 to TRBJ2-1; 10 nucleotides align to TRBD2. The length of the CDR3 is 16 residues. Germline trimming cut 7 bases from V and 0 bases from J; bases unmatched to any gene: 6. CDR1 and CDR2 from the germline V gene are SGHTA and FQGNSA. This CDR3 reads CASIPAGGSSYNEQFF. CDR3 nucleotide sequence: TGTGCCAGCATCCCAGCGGGAGGGAGCTCCTACAATGAGCAGTTCTTC.

This clonotype was observed many times. V is TRBV15 and J is TRBJ1-5; D uncertain. The V gene's germline CDR1 is LNHNV and CDR2 YYDKDF (reference sequence). The V end lost 0 bases, the J end lost 6 bases, and 9 bases lay between the germline ends. The CDR3 extends over 14 amino acids. The CDR3: CATSREPLAQPQHF. The DNA for the CDR3 is TGTGCCACCAGCAGAGAGCCCCTAGCTCAGCCCCAGCATTTT. The whole variable domain, remainder taken from reference TRBV15 and TRBJ1-5, is DAMVIQNPRYQVTQFGKPVTLSCSQTLNHNVMYWYQQKSSQAPKLLFHYYDKDFNNEADTPDNFQSRRPNTSFCFLDIRSPGLGDTAMYLCATSREPLAQPQHFGDGTRLSIL.

This clonotype was observed at least ten times. J is TRBJ2-1 and V is TRBV28, with D possibly matching TRBD2 (6 bases). Germline CDR1 MDHEN, CDR2 SYDVKM. V lost 6 bases, J lost 5 bases, and 20 bases lay in between. There are 16 residues in the CDR3. The DNA for the CDR3 is TGTGCCAGCAGACCCGAGGTAGCTAGCGTTAACAATGAGCAGTTCTTC. Its translation is CASRPEVASVNNEQFF.